This TCR beta chain appears in the sequencing data of a study of cytomegalovirus exposure and HLA in healthy donors. Vbeta (60) and Jbeta (13) primers were used in the PCR. Profiling relied on immunoSEQ multiplex PCR, and the TCRdb table lists in-frame clones only, not all of them. The data contain approximately 130,000 clones, around 78% of them singletons. CDR1 is SGHTA, CDR2 FQGNSA, per germline. This CDR3 comprises 15 residues. V was cut by 0 bases and J by 6 bases, with 11 bases left in between. The chain carries TRBV7-2 and TRBJ1-4, with D perhaps TRBD1 (5 bases). The sequence derives from a female donor in good health and CMV-seropositive. Sequenced: PBMCs. The CDR3 protein is CASSLAIGVDEKLFF. CDR3 nucleotides: TGTGCCAGCAGCTTAGCAATAGGGGTGGATGAAAAACTGTTTTTT.